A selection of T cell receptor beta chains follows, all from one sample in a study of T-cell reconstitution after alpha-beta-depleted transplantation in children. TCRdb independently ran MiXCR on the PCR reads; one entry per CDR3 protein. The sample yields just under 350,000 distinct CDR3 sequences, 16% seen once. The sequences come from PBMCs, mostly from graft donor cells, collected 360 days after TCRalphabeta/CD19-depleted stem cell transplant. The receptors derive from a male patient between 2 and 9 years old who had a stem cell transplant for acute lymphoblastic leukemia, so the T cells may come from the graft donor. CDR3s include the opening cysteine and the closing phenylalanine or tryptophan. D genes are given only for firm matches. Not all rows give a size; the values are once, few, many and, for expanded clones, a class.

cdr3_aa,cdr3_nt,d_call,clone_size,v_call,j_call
CSVEGRGLPYNEQFF,TGCAGCGTTGAGGGGAGGGGACTGCCGTACAATGAGCAGTTCTTC,TRBD2,few,TRBV29-1,TRBJ2-1
CASSRLTGYEQYF,TGTGCCAGCTCACGACTGACGGGATACGAGCAGTACTTC,.,many,TRBV18,TRBJ2-7
CASSLAGVEFTEAFF,TGCGCCAGCAGCTTGGCAGGGGTGGAGTTCACTGAAGCTTTCTTT,.,few,TRBV5-1,TRBJ1-1
CASSQDGGGAYEQYF,TGCGCCAGCAGCCAGGACGGGGGTGGGGCCTACGAGCAGTACTTC,.,few,TRBV4-3,TRBJ2-7
CASSPGLSRRHGYTF,TGTGCCAGCAGCCCGGGGTTAAGTAGGCGACATGGCTACACCTTC,.,.,TRBV14,TRBJ1-2
CASRQREPTGELFF,TGTGCCAGCAGACAGCGGGAGCCCACCGGGGAGCTGTTTTTT,TRBD2,few,TRBV2,TRBJ2-2
CASSPGLAGVEQFF,TGTGCCAGCAGCCCGGGACTAGCGGGAGTGGAGCAGTTCTTC,TRBD2,many,TRBV3-1,TRBJ2-1
CASSPGTAVATNEKLFF,TGCGCCAGCAGCCCGGGGACAGCCGTTGCAACTAATGAAAAACTGTTTTTT,TRBD1,few,TRBV5-1,TRBJ1-4
CASSLQGFDSTGELFF,TGTGCCAGCAGTTTACAGGGGTTTGACTCGACCGGGGAGCTGTTTTTT,.,few,TRBV12-3/TRBV12-4,TRBJ2-2
CASSYSVRADTQYF,TGTGCCAGCAGTTACTCAGTCCGGGCAGATACGCAGTATTTT,.,.,TRBV6-2/TRBV6-3,TRBJ2-3
CASSLTSTRSTEAFF,TGTGCCAGCAGCTTAACGTCTACCCGGAGCACTGAAGCTTTCTTT,.,many,TRBV7-3,TRBJ1-1
CASSQGAGNYEQYF,TGTGCCAGCAGCCAGGGGGCAGGGAACTACGAGCAGTACTTC,TRBD1,few,TRBV7-2,TRBJ2-7
CASSYDSIYRYEQYF,TGTGCCAGCAGCTACGACAGCATTTACAGGTACGAGCAGTACTTC,.,.,TRBV5-4,TRBJ2-7
CASTSGQVDLGTQYF,TGCGCCAGCACCTCCGGACAGGTTGATTTGGGGACCCAGTACTTC,TRBD1,many,TRBV5-1,TRBJ2-5
CASSFIRDSYGYTF,TGTGCCAGTAGTTTCATCCGGGACAGCTATGGCTACACCTTC,TRBD1,few,TRBV19,TRBJ1-2
CASSWTVSSGANVLTF,TGCGCCAGCAGCTGGACAGTCAGCTCTGGGGCCAACGTCCTGACTTTC,.,few,TRBV5-1,TRBJ2-6
CASSYYSGRHNEQFF,TGTGCCAGCAGTTACTACAGCGGGAGGCACAATGAGCAGTTCTTC,TRBD2,.,TRBV6-5,TRBJ2-1
CASSQWKEDEQYF,TGCGCCAGCAGCCAATGGAAAGAGGACGAGCAGTACTTC,.,.,TRBV4-3,TRBJ2-7
CASSYNFGQEGYLQFF,TGTGCCAGCAGTTACAATTTCGGACAGGAGGGTTACCTGCAGTTCTTC,.,few,TRBV6-2/TRBV6-3,TRBJ2-1
CASSPPGTGNTEAFF,TGTGCCAGCAGCCCCCCCGGGACAGGGAACACTGAAGCTTTCTTT,TRBD1,.,TRBV7-9,TRBJ1-1
CATSRDQGELFF,TGTGCCACCAGCAGAGATCAAGGGGAGCTGTTTTTT,.,few,TRBV15,TRBJ2-2
CSASRRERTDTQYF,TGCAGTGCTAGTCGGCGGGAGAGAACAGATACGCAGTATTTT,TRBD2,.,TRBV20-1,TRBJ2-3
CASRGLAPQETQYF,TGCGCCAGCAGGGGACTAGCGCCTCAAGAGACCCAGTACTTC,TRBD2,.,TRBV5-1,TRBJ2-5
CASIQDAGLAGNEQFF,TGCGCCAGCATCCAAGATGCAGGACTAGCGGGGAATGAGCAGTTCTTC,TRBD2,.,TRBV4-3,TRBJ2-1
CASSQDLGLTGVNIQYF,TGCGCCAGCAGCCAAGATCTTGGGCTCACAGGGGTGAACATTCAGTACTTC,TRBD1,few,TRBV4-3,TRBJ2-4
CASSQSLGPGVYEQYF,TGTGCCAGCAGCCAGAGTTTGGGCCCGGGGGTTTACGAGCAGTACTTC,.,.,TRBV4-2,TRBJ2-7
CSARGLTGELFF,TGCAGTGCTAGAGGACTAACCGGGGAGCTGTTTTTT,.,.,TRBV20-1,TRBJ2-2
CASSPERLGSYGYTF,TGTGCCAGCTCACCAGAGCGTCTCGGTAGCTATGGCTACACCTTC,.,.,TRBV18,TRBJ1-2
CASSIPTGNTGELFF,TGCGCCAGCAGCATCCCGACGGGCAACACCGGGGAGCTGTTTTTT,.,.,TRBV5-1,TRBJ2-2
CASSQEHTRTSTYNEQFF,TGCGCCAGCAGCCAAGAACATACTAGGACTAGTACCTACAATGAGCAGTTCTTC,TRBD2,many,TRBV4-1,TRBJ2-1
CASSLGTASTGELFF,TGCGCCAGCAGCTTAGGGACAGCTAGCACCGGGGAGCTGTTTTTT,TRBD1,many,TRBV5-1,TRBJ2-2
CASSTYQAGDNEQFF,TGTGCCAGCTCCACCTACCAAGCGGGGGACAATGAGCAGTTCTTC,TRBD2,few,TRBV27,TRBJ2-1
CASSQVTSRETQYF,TGCGCCAGCAGCCAAGTAACTAGCCGAGAGACCCAGTACTTC,.,few,TRBV4-1,TRBJ2-5
CASSLGLAHINKQFF,TGCGCCAGCAGCTTGGGGCTAGCGCACATCAATAAGCAGTTCTTC,.,many,TRBV5-1,TRBJ2-1
CASSYWQGYEQYF,TGTGCCAGCAGTTATTGGCAGGGCTACGAGCAGTACTTC,.,few,TRBV6-2/TRBV6-3,TRBJ2-7
CASSLGGRYNEQFF,TGTGCCAGCAGCCTGGGAGGTCGCTACAATGAGCAGTTCTTC,.,.,TRBV7-3,TRBJ2-1
CASLDRGRAEAFF,TGTGCCAGTTTGGACAGGGGGAGAGCTGAAGCTTTCTTT,TRBD1,.,TRBV25-1,TRBJ1-1
CSAQSGRSSWNEQFF,TGCAGTGCGCAGAGCGGGAGGTCCTCTTGGAATGAGCAGTTCTTC,TRBD2,few,TRBV20-1,TRBJ2-1
CASSSTGKPPYEQYF,TGTGCCAGCAGCTCGACAGGGAAGCCGCCCTACGAGCAGTACTTC,TRBD1,.,TRBV7-2,TRBJ2-7
CASSPGQADTGELFF,TGTGCCAGCTCACCCGGACAGGCAGACACCGGGGAGCTGTTTTTT,TRBD1,.,TRBV18,TRBJ2-2
CASSYYGGTETQYF,TGTGCCAGCAGTTACTACGGGGGGACAGAGACCCAGTACTTC,TRBD2,few,TRBV6-5,TRBJ2-5
CASSPGRGSDEQYF,TGTGCCAGCAGCCCAGGTCGGGGATCGGACGAGCAGTACTTC,.,many,TRBV12-3/TRBV12-4,TRBJ2-7
CASSQELDFHPYNEQFF,TGCGCCAGCAGCCAAGAGCTGGACTTCCATCCGTACAATGAGCAGTTCTTC,.,few,TRBV4-1,TRBJ2-1
CASSSLAGAGRNEQFF,TGTGCCAGCAGCTCCCTAGCGGGAGCGGGTAGGAATGAGCAGTTCTTC,TRBD2,few,TRBV7-3,TRBJ2-1
CASSLFGPLNTEAFF,TGTGCCAGCAGCCTCTTTGGGCCTTTGAACACTGAAGCTTTCTTT,.,few,TRBV13,TRBJ1-1
CASSFIAPYNEQFF,TGTGCCAGCAGCTTCATCGCACCTTACAATGAGCAGTTCTTC,.,few,TRBV5-5,TRBJ2-1